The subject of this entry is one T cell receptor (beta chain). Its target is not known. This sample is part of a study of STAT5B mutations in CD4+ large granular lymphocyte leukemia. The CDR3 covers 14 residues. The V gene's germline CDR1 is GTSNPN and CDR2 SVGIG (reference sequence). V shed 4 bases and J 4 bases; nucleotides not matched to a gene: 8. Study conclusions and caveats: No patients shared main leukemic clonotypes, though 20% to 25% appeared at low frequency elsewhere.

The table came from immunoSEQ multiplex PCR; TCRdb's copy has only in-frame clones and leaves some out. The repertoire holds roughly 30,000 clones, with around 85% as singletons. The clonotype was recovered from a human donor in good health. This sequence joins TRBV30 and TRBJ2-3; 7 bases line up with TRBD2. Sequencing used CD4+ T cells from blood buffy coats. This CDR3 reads CAWTSGPRADTQYF. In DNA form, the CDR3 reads TGTGCCTGGACTAGCGGCCCACGGGCAGATACGCAGTATTTT.